The sequence of this T cell receptor beta chain was determined in a study of shared clonotypes between healthy human individuals. Study information: Each donor's CD4 naive and CD4 memory cells filled three plates apiece, CD8 naive two, and CD8 memory one.

Concerning this clone itself: Its antigen is not known.

Study findings and constraints: Sampling involved blood alone; tissue repertoires likely differ. Naive CD4 clonotypes overlapped across a handful of donors at approximately 5.5%.

CDR3 size: 14 residues. CDR1 and CDR2 from the germline V gene are ENHRY and SYGVKD. V shed 6 bases and J 1 base; nucleotides not matched to a gene: 6. Per the study methods: Quality scores were absent from the junction-only immunoSEQ sequences, so filtering differed. Profiled with immunoSEQ multiplex PCR; TCRdb holds only in-frame clones, not every one. V, J and clone size are those of that table, while D and trimming were read from the DNA. The sample consists of roughly 1,000,000 clones, roughly 74% of them appearing once. This sequence was found in a man between 18 and 29 years old in good health. Some clones in this sample may be carry-over from other donors' samples. Sequenced: memory CD4+ T cells from PBMCs. Described subset: CD45RA-negative fraction. V is TRBV10-3 and J is TRBJ2-7; 7 bases map to TRBD2. The CDR3 DNA reads TGTGCCATCAGCTCTCTAGCGGAATCCTACGAGCAGTACTTC. This sequence encodes CAISSLAESYEQYF.